This T cell receptor beta chain was profiled in a study of cytomegalovirus exposure and HLA in healthy donors. Study-level results: According to the study, about 180 TCR beta chains were cytomegalovirus-associated. According to a later analysis, TCR clusters from the first cohort tended to co-occur in the 120 or so validation repertoires. Reportedly, cytomegalovirus status was diagnosed with high sensitivity and specificity. Most TCR sequences were rare, but some public TCRs occurred in many donors.

The V segment lost 8 bases and the J segment 1 base; nucleotides outside the gene matches: 3. Per germline, CDR1 MNHEY and CDR2 SMNVEV (reference sequence). The CDR3 totals 13 residues. This clone was counted a single time. Its target is unknown. Profiled with immunoSEQ multiplex PCR; TCRdb holds only in-frame clones, not every one. Seen here are about 240,000 clones, around 87% observed once, and the top ten hold roughly 1.2%. Sequences were obtained from PBMCs. V gene TRBV27 combines with J gene TRBJ1-2; TRBD1 aligns across 8 bases. This clonotype was obtained from a woman aged 25 to 45 in good health and CMV-seropositive. The CDR3 DNA reads as TGTGCCAGCCAGGACAGGGATAACTATGGCTACACCTTC. This translates into CASQDRDNYGYTF.